This T cell receptor beta chain was sequenced in a study of human CD8 memory T cell subsets. Overall study results and limits: The stem-like memory and precursor exhausted T cell populations displayed similarly high diversity, which was not the case for effector memory cells.

This CDR3 has 15 residues. Germline V lookup: CDR1 SGHKS, CDR2 YYEKEE (reference sequence). In the case of this clonotype: The antigen remains unidentified.

UMI-labeled 5' RACE was used to make TCR beta libraries. TCRdb derives one entry per CDR3 protein from the 5' RACE reads, leaving out DNA. The sample totals roughly 9,800 distinct CDR3 sequences. The rearrangement uses TRBV5-5 and TRBJ2-7; TCRdb picks TRBD2, but there is no DNA to check that call. The sequence was collected from a human donor in good health. Source material: CD8+ stem-like memory T cells (TSCM and TCM) sorted from PBMCs. The sample's subset: stem-like memory CD8 T cells (TSTEM), CCR7+ PD-1- TIGIT-. The CDR3 sequence: CASSLGWLGGYEQYF.